This entry lists 24 T cell receptor beta chains sequenced from one sample in a study of T cell repertoires in cytomegalovirus infection. Their recognized antigens are unknown. Each CDR3 protein gets one entry after TCRdb re-called the reads with MiXCR. Of hundreds of thousands of distinct CDR3 sequences listed, roughly 28% are singletons. The sequencing used cultured PBMCs, collected from culture after CMV antigen stimulation. The receptors shown here come from a human donor in good health (CMV status not recorded). Some clones in this sample may be carry-over from other donors' samples.

This CDR3 is CASSPGRLAGPQETQYF. As DNA, the CDR3 is TGTGCCAGCAGCCCAGGCCGACTAGCGGGACCTCAAGAGACCCAGTACTTC. This chain uses TRBV7-3 with TRBJ2-5, with TRBD2 matching 11 bases. The trim removed 5 bases at V and 2 bases at J, leaving 10 bases unmatched. The length of the CDR3 is 17 residues. Germline CDR1 and CDR2: SGHTA and FQGTGA.

Only a few counts were recorded for this clonotype. The genes are TRBV20-1 and TRBJ2-1; 7 bases align to TRBD2. CDR3 length: 14 residues. Germline V gene sequence: CDR1 DFQATT, CDR2 SNEGSKA (reference sequence). Germline trimming cut 2 bases from V and 1 base from J; bases unmatched to any gene: 2. CDR3 sequence reads: CSARSRESYNEQFF. The DNA for the CDR3 is TGCAGTGCTAGATCGCGGGAGTCCTACAATGAGCAGTTCTTC.

The chain is built from TRBV5-4 and TRBJ1-1; D unclear. Looked up from germline, CDR1 is SGHNT and CDR2 is YYREEE (reference sequence). CDR3 size: 14 residues. V was shortened by 0 bases and J by 0 bases, with 6 bases between the two germline ends. The CDR3 loop reads CASSLASMNTEAFF. CDR3 in DNA: TGTGCCAGCAGCTTGGCCAGCATGAACACTGAAGCTTTCTTT.

The chain combines TRBV6-2 or TRBV6-3 with TRBJ2-7; D might be TRBD1 (5 bases). V was trimmed by 2 bases and J by 3 bases, leaving 14 bases between them. Germline CDR1 reads MNHEY; CDR2 reads SVGEGT. The CDR3 sequence is 15 residues long. In DNA, the CDR3 is TGTGCCAGCAGTTACAGGGCAGGGTCGAACTACGAGCAGTACTTC. The encoded protein is CASSYRAGSNYEQYF.

This clonotype was seen a handful of times. The genes are TRBV20-1 and TRBJ1-5; D gene unclear. CDR1 DFQATT and CDR2 SNEGSKA come from the germline V gene (reference sequence). The length of the CDR3 is 14 residues. Trimming took 3 bases from V and 0 from J, leaving 9 bases between them. CDR3 residues: CSASAGPSNQPQHF. Here the CDR3 DNA reads TGCAGTGCTAGTGCGGGCCCTAGCAATCAGCCCCAGCATTTT.

This rearrangement joins TRBV12-5 to TRBJ2-7; 7 nucleotides align to TRBD1. Trimming took 1 base from V and 2 from J; bases not matched to a gene: 2. CDR3 length: 14 amino acids. Germline CDR1 is LGHNT and CDR2 is FRNRAP. CDR3 coding DNA: TGTGCTAGTGGTTTGGACAGGGGACCCTACGAGCAGTACTTC. Translated: CASGLDRGPYEQYF. Full variable domain (outside the CDR3, taken from reference TRBV12-5 and TRBJ2-7): DARVTQTPRHKVTEMGQEVTMRCQPILGHNTVFWYRQTMMQGLELLAYFRNRAPLDDSGMPKDRFSAEMPDATLATLKIQPSEPRDSAVYFCASGLDRGPYEQYFGPGTRLTVT.

This clonotype turned up a few times. The V gene is TRBV6-1, the J gene TRBJ1-1; D unresolved. Germline values: CDR1 MNHNS, CDR2 SASEGT. V was trimmed by 7 bases and J by 2 bases, leaving 26 bases between them. This CDR3 spans 18 amino acids. The CDR3 region has the DNA TGTGCCAGCAACTACCCTGAAACAAGTGGGTGGTTAAACACTGAAGCTTTCTTT. It is translated as CASNYPETSGWLNTEAFF.

This clonotype was seen many times. The J gene is TRBJ1-5, the V gene TRBV7-8; no clear D gene. V was shortened by 1 base and J by 0 bases, with 10 bases between the two germline ends. Per germline, CDR1 SGHVS and CDR2 FQNEAQ. The CDR3 totals 16 residues. As DNA, the CDR3 is TGTGCCAGCAGCTTAGGGGAGCGGATTAGCAATCAGCCCCAGCATTTT. Translating it yields CASSLGERISNQPQHF.

V is TRBV20-1 and J is TRBJ1-4, with TRBD1 matching 9 bases. Germline loops: CDR1 DFQATT, CDR2 SNEGSKA (reference sequence). V lost 1 base to trimming and J lost 8 bases; unmatched junction nucleotides: 8. This CDR3 comprises 15 residues. The CDR3 region is CSARVSTGGREKLFF. CDR3 nucleotides: TGCAGTGCTAGAGTATCGACAGGGGGAAGGGAAAAACTGTTTTTT.

The sample holds one count of this clonotype. V gene TRBV6-8 combines with J gene TRBJ2-2; tentatively, D is TRBD2 (6 bases). This CDR3 has 16 amino acids. CDR1 is MNHGY, CDR2 SAAAGT, per germline. Trimming stripped 2 bases from V and 1 base from J, with 11 bases between. As DNA, the CDR3 is TGTGCCAGCAGTTACGGAGGGGCCGAGAACACCGGGGAGCTGTTTTTT. Amino acids: CASSYGGAENTGELFF.

This clonotype was observed a handful of times. The chain combines TRBV20-1 with TRBJ2-1; 7 nucleotides line up with TRBD2. The V segment lost 6 bases and the J segment 1 base; nucleotides outside the gene matches: 15. Germline V gives CDR1 DFQATT, CDR2 SNEGSKA (reference sequence). The CDR3 covers 17 residues. The CDR3 DNA reads TGCAGTGCAAGATCGGGGTCTGGCGGGAGATCCTACAATGAGCAGTTCTTC. Protein sequence: CSARSGSGGRSYNEQFF.

This clonotype was found many times. V gene TRBV7-2 combines with J gene TRBJ1-4, with 8 bases matching TRBD1. The CDR3 extends over 16 amino acids. V trimming: 4 bases; J trimming: 4 bases; junction bases outside the gene matches: 8. Per germline, CDR1 SGHTA and CDR2 FQGNSA. CDR3 region: CASSSLRQGFNEKLFF. The CDR3 region has the DNA TGTGCCAGCAGCTCCCTACGACAGGGGTTTAATGAAAAACTGTTTTTT.

The chain has TRBV7-6 and TRBJ1-4; D may be TRBD1 (5 bases). The V gene lost 4 bases and the J gene lost 8 bases, with 14 bases spanning the gap. Germline-derived CDR1 and CDR2 are SGHVS and FNYEAQ. This CDR3 is built from 14 residues. Here the CDR3 reads CASSSRGFEEKLFF. The CDR3 DNA sequence: TGTGCCAGCAGCTCAAGGGGATTCGAAGAAAAACTGTTTTTT.

This clonotype was counted many times. The chain links TRBV7-8 to TRBJ1-5, with a tentative D call TRBD1 (6 bases). Deletions cut 4 bases from V and 6 bases from J, with 10 bases between. CDR3 length equals 13 residues. CDR1 is SGHVS, CDR2 FQNEAQ, per germline. The CDR3 DNA reads as TGTGCCAGCAGCTCCCAAGGGGGTCAGCCCCAGCATTTT. Protein product: CASSSQGGQPQHF.

This clonotype came up once. This chain joins TRBV10-3 and TRBJ2-5; the D is unclear. Trimming removed 5 bases at V and 2 bases at J, with 15 bases between. This CDR3 comprises 15 residues. The germline V gene has CDR1 ENHRY and CDR2 SYGVKD. Here the CDR3 reads CAISTPQDGQETQYF. The CDR3 DNA sequence: TGTGCCATCAGTACTCCCCAGGACGGGCAAGAGACCCAGTACTTC.

The DNA of the CDR3 is TGTGCCACCAGTGTGGGAGCGAACACCGGGGAGCTGTTTTTT. The encoded protein is CATSVGANTGELFF. This chain connects TRBV24-1 to TRBJ2-2; D is possibly TRBD2 (5 bases). Germline CDR1 reads KGHDR; CDR2 reads SFDVKD. Trimming stripped 5 bases from V and 0 bases from J, with 6 bases between. The CDR3 totals 14 residues.

The V gene is TRBV28, the J gene TRBJ1-3; D ambiguous. The CDR3 length is 15 residues. The germline V gene has CDR1 MDHEN and CDR2 SYDVKM. Trimming cost V 5 bases and J 1 base, with 12 bases left between them. CDR3 sequence: CASSKLVGSGNTIYF. The CDR3 coding sequence is TGTGCCAGCAGTAAGCTCGTGGGGTCTGGAAACACCATATATTTT.

The chain uses TRBV28 and TRBJ1-1; 8 bases agree with TRBD1. V was pared by 2 bases and J by 0 bases, with 11 bases of the junction left unmatched. This CDR3 spans 18 amino acids. CDR1 is MDHEN, CDR2 SYDVKM, per germline. The CDR3 nucleotides are TGTGCCAGCAGTTTAGACCTGACTAAGACAGGGGTGAACACTGAAGCTTTCTTT. Its translation is CASSLDLTKTGVNTEAFF.

The chain has TRBV19 and TRBJ1-1, with no clear D. V lost 3 bases and J lost 4, with 9 bases in between. Germline lookup yields CDR1 LNHDA and CDR2 SQIVND (reference sequence). The CDR3 covers 13 residues. CDR3 protein: CASSIRGSTEAFF. The CDR3 DNA reads TGTGCCAGTAGTATTCGGGGTTCCACTGAAGCTTTCTTT. Using reference TRBV19 and TRBJ1-1 for the parts outside the CDR3, the full variable domain is DGGITQSPKYLFRKEGQNVTLSCEQNLNHDAMYWYRQDPGQGLRLIYYSQIVNDFQKGDIAEGYSVSREKKESFPLTVTSAQKNPTAFYLCASSIRGSTEAFFGQGTRLTVV.

The chain links TRBV18 to TRBJ1-1, with D possibly TRBD1 on 6 matching bases. The V gene's germline CDR1 is KGHSH and CDR2 LQKENI. V was cut by 3 bases and J by 2 bases, with 22 bases left in between. The CDR3 is 18 amino acids. In DNA form, the CDR3 reads TGTGCCAGCTCACCGCGAAGGGGGTTATTCCGGGAAAACACTGAAGCTTTCTTT. Amino acid sequence: CASSPRRGLFRENTEAFF.

The chain couples TRBV7-9 to TRBJ2-1; 12 nucleotides match TRBD2. CDR1 is SEHNR and CDR2 is FQNEAQ in the germline V gene (reference sequence). Losses at the gene ends were 1 base for V and 6 bases for J; bases not matched to a gene: 10. This CDR3 comprises 18 residues. This chain's CDR3 is CASSLVGELAGGPNEQFF. CDR3 in DNA: TGTGCCAGCAGCTTAGTCGGGGAGCTAGCGGGAGGGCCCAATGAGCAGTTCTTC.

This clonotype was seen a few times. The rearrangement links TRBV7-8 to TRBJ1-5; tentative D call: TRBD1 (6 bases). Per the germline V gene, CDR1 is SGHVS and CDR2 is FQNEAQ. V was cut by 1 base and J by 1 base, with 8 bases left in between. CDR3 length: 15 amino acids. For the CDR3, the DNA is TGTGCCAGCAGCTTAGAGGGGGGAAGCAATCAGCCCCAGCATTTT. Translated: CASSLEGGSNQPQHF.

The chain recombines TRBV4-2 with TRBJ1-2; the D gene is possibly TRBD1 (6 bases). In germline, CDR1 is LGHNA, CDR2 YNFKEQ. The CDR3 runs 14 residues. Trimming stripped 0 bases from V and 6 bases from J, with 11 bases between. The CDR3 here is CASSQDQGSDGYTF. The CDR3 coding sequence is TGTGCCAGCAGCCAAGATCAGGGGTCAGATGGCTACACCTTC.

A few counts support this clonotype. The V call is TRBV7-2, the J call TRBJ2-7, with TRBD2 identical over 8 bases. Germline V gene lookup returns CDR1 SGHTA and CDR2 FQGNSA. The CDR3 contains 14 residues. V dropped 6 bases and J dropped 6; count of bases not matched to a gene: 10. The CDR3 nucleotides read TGTGCCAGCAGACTTAGCGGGACTGGCGGCGAGCAGTACTTC. Amino acid sequence: CASRLSGTGGEQYF.